This TCR beta chain emerged from a study of T-cell reconstitution after alpha-beta-depleted transplantation in children. Study-level points and caveats: It was newly produced T cells that mostly accounted for T-cell counts and diversity one year after transplant. Some patients owed their high day-60 TCRbeta diversity to surviving recipient T cells and thymic progenitors. Several hundred expanded graft clones reportedly gave rise to the alpha-beta T cells present about two months after transplant.

Turning to this clonotype: The antigen is unknown.

A library of TCRbeta sequences, prepared with unique molecular identifiers, was generated. MiXCR, run by TCRdb on the PCR reads, gives a single entry per CDR3 protein. In the table there are around 700,000 distinct CDR3 sequences, 10% to 15% of which are singletons. The CDR3 contains 13 residues. From germline, CDR1 is GTSNPN and CDR2 SVGIG (reference sequence). With V trimmed by 3 bases and J by 5 bases, 5 bases remained unmatched. The clonotype was recovered from a girl aged 2-10 years with congenital amegakaryocytic thrombocytopenia, due to receive a stem cell transplant. The V and J genes are TRBV30 and TRBJ1-1; 8 bases match TRBD1. The sequencing used PBMCs, collected before TCRalphabeta/CD19-depleted stem cell transplant. The CDR3 region has the DNA TGTGCCTGGAGGGACAGGGCGGGGACTGAAGCTTTCTTT. This sequence encodes CAWRDRAGTEAFF.